A selection of T cell receptor beta chains follows, all from one sample in a study of Graves' ophthalmopathy and Graves' hyperthyroidism. One entry per CDR3 protein, called by TCRdb with MiXCR from the multiplex PCR reads. Of more than 150,000 distinct CDR3 sequences listed, 30% to 45% are singletons. Material: peripheral blood. The receptors originated from a woman aged 40-49 years with Graves' ophthalmopathy. CDR3s include the opening cysteine and the closing phenylalanine or tryptophan. A D gene is named only where the DNA matches it firmly. Clone size is shown for a subset of rows, as once, few, many or a class of expanded clone.

len	d_gene	j_gene	v_gene	abundance	CDR3aa	CDR3nt
16	-	TRBJ1-3	TRBV11-2	-	CASSSRPQAPGNTIYF	TGTGCCAGCAGCTCCCGACCCCAGGCCCCTGGAAACACCATATATTTT
16	TRBD2	TRBJ2-2	TRBV28	many	CVAGTSGRRGTGELFF	TGTGTCGCCGGGACTAGCGGGAGGAGGGGCACCGGGGAGCTGTTTTTT
12	-	TRBJ1-2	TRBV28	many	CASSFEGYGYTF	TGTGCCAGCAGTTTCGAGGGCTATGGCTACACCTTC
17	-	TRBJ1-3	TRBV20-1	many	CSAWGTVGLGTGNTIYF	TGCAGTGCTTGGGGGACCGTCGGACTTGGGACTGGAAACACCATATATTTT
15	TRBD2	TRBJ2-7	TRBV7-2	-	CASSLSGSRTYEQYF	TGTGCCAGCAGCCTTAGCGGGAGTCGGACCTACGAGCAGTACTTC
15	-	TRBJ2-1	TRBV28	many	CASSLAGTPYNEQFF	TGTGCCAGCAGTTTGGCCGGGACACCCTACAATGAGCAGTTCTTC
15	-	TRBJ1-5	TRBV6-1	-	CASRAGPYSNRSQHF	TGTGCCAGCAGGGCCGGACCTTATAGCAATCGGTCCCAGCATTTT
14	-	TRBJ1-6	TRBV28	-	CASTIRGRNSPLHF	TGTGCCAGCACGATCAGGGGTCGGAATTCACCCCTCCACTTT
14	TRBD2	TRBJ2-7	TRBV29-1	-	CSVFGAGGMGEQYF	TGCAGCGTCTTTGGGGCGGGAGGAATGGGGGAGCAGTACTTC
14	-	TRBJ2-7	TRBV12-3/TRBV12-4	-	CASIPGHSSYEQYF	TGTGCCAGCATACCGGGACACTCCTCCTACGAGCAGTACTTC
12	-	TRBJ1-2	TRBV5-1	-	CASSGWVYGYTF	TGCGCCAGCAGTGGATGGGTCTATGGCTACACCTTC
16	-	TRBJ2-5	TRBV24-1	once	CATSDLMDSLGETQYF	TGTGCCACCAGTGATTTGATGGACAGTTTGGGAGAGACCCAGTACTTC
15	-	TRBJ2-2	TRBV7-2	many	CASSLGFSASGELFF	TGTGCCAGCAGCTTAGGATTTAGCGCGAGTGGGGAGCTGTTTTTT
15	TRBD1	TRBJ1-1	TRBV10-3	-	CAISEGSGGHTEAFF	TGTGCCATCAGTGAGGGTTCAGGGGGTCACACTGAAGCTTTCTTT